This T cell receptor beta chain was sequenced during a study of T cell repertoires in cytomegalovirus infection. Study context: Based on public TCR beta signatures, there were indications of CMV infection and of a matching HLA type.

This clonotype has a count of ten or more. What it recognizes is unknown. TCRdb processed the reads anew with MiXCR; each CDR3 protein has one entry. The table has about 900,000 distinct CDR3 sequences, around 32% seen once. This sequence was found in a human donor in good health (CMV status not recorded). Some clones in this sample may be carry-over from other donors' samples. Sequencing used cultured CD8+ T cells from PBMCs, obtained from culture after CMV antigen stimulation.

This chain's CDR3 is CASSFTGEGTEAFF. DNA of the CDR3: TGTGCCAGCAGCTTTACAGGGGAAGGAACTGAAGCTTTCTTT. This chain connects TRBV7-2 to TRBJ1-1; 7 nucleotides agree with TRBD1. V was pared by 3 bases and J by 5 bases, with 6 bases of the junction left unmatched. The CDR3 runs 14 residues. Per the germline V gene, CDR1 is SGHTA and CDR2 is FQGNSA.